Listed below are T cell receptor beta chains from one sample, sequenced in a study of blood T cell repertoires in COVID-19. Generated by immunoSEQ multiplex PCR, the TCRdb table keeps only in-frame clones and is missing some. The data contain 200,000 to 250,000 clones, approximately 90% of them singletons. The source material was peripheral blood. The receptors originated from a man aged 25 to 40 with acute or convalescent COVID-19. Each CDR3 is given with its conserved first and last residue. A D gene is named only where the DNA matches it firmly. Clone size is not always given. Where it is, it says once, few, many or a class for expanded clones.

V gene	clone size	J gene	D gene	CDR3 protein	CDR3 DNA
TRBV5-4	-	TRBJ1-6	-	CASSFSTERAYSPLHF	TGTGCCAGCAGCTTTTCAACGGAGAGGGCTTATTCACCCCTCCACTTT
TRBV21-1	few	TRBJ1-5	-	CASSKVAQEYSNQPQHF	TGTGCCAGCAGCAAAGTTGCACAGGAGTATAGCAATCAGCCCCAGCATTTT
TRBV5-1	-	TRBJ1-1	TRBD1	CASSPMTGTNTEAFF	TGCGCCAGCAGCCCTATGACAGGGACGAACACTGAAGCTTTCTTT
TRBV30	-	TRBJ2-1	-	CAWKSSSYSNEQFF	TGTGCCTGGAAAAGTAGCAGTTATTCCAATGAGCAGTTCTTC
TRBV14	-	TRBJ2-2	TRBD1	CASSPSPGQGAIPGELFF	TGTGCCAGCAGCCCTTCACCGGGACAGGGGGCAATTCCCGGGGAGCTGTTTTTT
TRBV6-5	-	TRBJ2-7	TRBD2	CASNPGRGLSYEQYF	TGTGCCAGCAATCCCGGGAGGGGCCTCTCCTACGAGCAGTACTTC
TRBV11-2	-	TRBJ2-7	TRBD2	CASSFDRTSGSGEQYF	TGTGCCAGCAGCTTTGACCGCACTAGCGGGAGTGGCGAGCAGTACTTC
TRBV6-1	-	TRBJ2-7	-	CASSELGSSYEQYF	TGTGCCAGCAGTGAATTGGGCAGCTCCTACGAGCAGTACTTC
TRBV5-4	-	TRBJ2-1	TRBD2	CASSPGLAGRNEQFF	TGTGCCAGCAGCCCGGGACTAGCGGGAAGGAATGAGCAGTTCTTC
TRBV21-1	-	TRBJ1-1	-	CASSPQDRKKENTEAFF	TGTGCCAGCAGCCCCCAGGACAGGAAGAAAGAGAACACTGAAGCTTTCTTT
TRBV19	-	TRBJ1-5	-	CASKEGGQPQHF	TGTGCCAGTAAGGAGGGTGGTCAGCCCCAGCATTTT
TRBV27	once	TRBJ2-1	TRBD1	CASSFTGGMLNEQFF	TGTGCCAGCAGTTTCACAGGGGGCATGTTGAATGAGCAGTTCTTC
TRBV5-1	-	TRBJ1-1	-	CASSPIQGNTEAFF	TGCGCCAGCAGCCCCATACAGGGGAACACTGAAGCTTTCTTT
TRBV5-5	-	TRBJ2-7	-	CASSLAQGPYEQYF	TGTGCCAGCAGCTTGGCACAGGGACCCTACGAGCAGTACTTC
TRBV14	-	TRBJ1-1	TRBD1	CASSQQTGATEAFF	TGTGCCAGCAGCCAACAGACAGGGGCCACTGAAGCTTTCTTT
TRBV7-3	once	TRBJ2-5	-	CASSPRGPGETQYF	TGTGCCAGCAGCCCCCGAGGCCCCGGGGAGACCCAGTACTTC
TRBV7-3	-	TRBJ2-6	-	CASKAGTSGANVLTF	TGTGCCAGCAAGGCGGGGACTTCTGGGGCCAACGTCCTGACTTTC
TRBV30	-	TRBJ2-3	-	CAWSQQGTSTDTQYF	TGTGCCTGGAGCCAACAAGGGACTAGCACAGATACGCAGTATTTT
TRBV27	-	TRBJ2-1	TRBD1	CASSFRDRIFF	TGTGCCAGCAGTTTTCGGGACAGGATTTTCTTC
TRBV6-5	few	TRBJ1-1	TRBD1	CASTAAGTGNTEAFF	TGTGCCAGCACTGCGGCCGGGACAGGGAACACTGAAGCTTTCTTT
TRBV19	-	TRBJ2-1	TRBD1	CASSPHGDRGYNEQFF	TGTGCCAGTAGCCCTCACGGGGACAGGGGGTACAATGAGCAGTTCTTC
TRBV7-3	-	TRBJ2-3	-	CASSSGFTDTQYF	TGTGCCAGCAGCTCGGGGTTCACAGATACGCAGTATTTT
TRBV4-1	-	TRBJ1-2	TRBD1	CASSYRDREVDGYTF	TGCGCCAGCAGCTACCGGGACAGGGAGGTGGATGGCTACACCTTC
TRBV7-7	once	TRBJ2-2	TRBD2	CASSSGKAGGISGELFF	TGTGCTAGCAGCTCAGGAAAAGCGGGGGGAATATCCGGGGAGCTGTTTTTT
TRBV5-4	once	TRBJ1-1	TRBD1	CASSSHGQGASEAFF	TGTGCCAGCAGCTCCCACGGACAGGGGGCTTCTGAAGCTTTCTTT